These 25 T cell receptor beta chains were all obtained from the same sample, sequenced in a study of human T cells and chemical hapten exposure. TCRdb independently ran MiXCR on the RACE reads; one entry per CDR3 protein. Of roughly 150,000 distinct CDR3 sequences listed, roughly 12% are singletons. Stated time point: patch test 2, 6 weeks after DPC sensitization. The treatment is: therapeutic diphenylcyclopropenone sensitization with weekly scalp DPC. Sequencing used whole blood, obtained in connection with sensitization to the hapten diphenylcyclopropenone (DPC). The source is a woman between 45 and 65 years old with alopecia areata. Some clones in this sample may be carry-over from other donors' samples.

The J gene is TRBJ2-2, the V gene TRBV11-3; 8 bases map to TRBD2. Trimming took 5 bases from V and 3 from J; bases not matched to a gene: 8. The CDR3 consists of 16 residues. CDR1 is SGHNT and CDR2 is YENEEA in the germline V gene. CDR3 coding DNA: TGTGCCAGCAGCGCCCGCGGGGGGATAGACACCGGGGAGCTGTTTTTT. It encodes CASSARGGIDTGELFF. Full variable domain (rest looked up from reference TRBV11-3 and TRBJ2-2): EAGVVQSPRYKIIEKKQPVAFWCNPISGHNTLYWYLQNLGQGPELLIRYENEEAVDDSQLPKDRFSAERLKGVDSTLKIQPAELGDSAVYLCASSARGGIDTGELFFGEGSRLTVL.

This clonotype was picked up many times. The chain recombines TRBV5-1 with TRBJ2-7; no reliable D call. CDR3 length equals 10 residues. Looked up from germline, CDR1 is SGHRS and CDR2 is YFSETQ. Trimming took off 2 bases at V and 5 bases at J, with 2 bases between the two ends. CDR3 nucleotide sequence: TGCGCCAGCAGCTTCCACGAGCAGTACTTC. Its translation: CASSFHEQYF.

The rearrangement links TRBV12-3 or TRBV12-4 to TRBJ2-3; 11 bases are shared with TRBD1. Unmatched junction bases numbered 13, after V lost 10 bases and J lost 4 bases. The CDR3 consists of 16 residues. CDR3 DNA: TGTGCCACTTCGATAAAGGACAGGGGGCTCGCAGATACGCAGTATTTT. As protein: CATSIKDRGLADTQYF.

This clonotype was picked up a small number of times. This rearrangement joins TRBV7-2 to TRBJ2-7; no clear D gene. Germline CDR1 is SGHTA and CDR2 is FQGNSA. This CDR3 is 13 amino acids long. The germline V and J ends were trimmed by 5 bases and 10 bases, with 18 bases remaining between them. CDR3 nucleotide sequence: TGTGCCAGCAGCCCCCGAGGTCAGTCTCCCCAGTACTTC. It yields the protein CASSPRGQSPQYF. The variable domain in full, with the rest retrieved from reference TRBV7-2 and TRBJ2-7, is GAGVSQSPSNKVTEKGKDVELRCDPISGHTALYWYRQSLGQGLEFLIYFQGNSAPDKSGLPSDRFSAERTGGSVSTLTIQRTQQEDSAVYLCASSPRGQSPQYFGPGTRLTVT.

CDR3 sequence: CASNGQNLNTEAFF. The CDR3 region has the DNA TGTGCCAGCAACGGACAGAACCTGAACACTGAAGCTTTCTTT. The chain carries TRBV12-3 or TRBV12-4 and TRBJ1-1, with D possibly matching TRBD1 (6 bases). The CDR3 spans 14 residues. Trimming removed 7 bases at V and 0 bases at J, with 12 bases between.

J is TRBJ2-1 and V is TRBV5-4; TRBD2 matches at 7 bases. Germline V gives CDR1 SGHNT, CDR2 YYREEE (reference sequence). V shed 3 bases and J 7 bases; nucleotides not matched to a gene: 7. The CDR3 is 14 residues long. The CDR3 DNA reads as TGTGCCAGCAGCTACCAGCGGGGAGGTAATGAGCAGTTCTTC. It encodes CASSYQRGGNEQFF.

This clonotype was seen ten or more times. J is TRBJ1-3 and V is TRBV12-3 or TRBV12-4; perhaps TRBD1 as D (6 bases). Trimming shortened V by 6 bases and J by 4 bases, and 10 bases separated the two germline ends. The CDR3 length is 13 residues. Written as DNA, the CDR3 is TGTGCCAGCAGAAACGACAGGGGAAACACCATATATTTT. Amino acid sequence: CASRNDRGNTIYF.

This clonotype was seen many times. The chain employs TRBV28 and TRBJ2-7, with no clear D. The germline V and J ends were trimmed by 3 bases and 7 bases, with 7 bases remaining between them. The CDR3 covers 11 residues. Germline V gene sequence: CDR1 MDHEN, CDR2 SYDVKM. Written as DNA, the CDR3 is TGTGCCAGCAGTTTTGATTATGAGCAGTACTTC. Translating gives CASSFDYEQYF.

The chain carries TRBV20-1 and TRBJ2-7, with 9 bases fitting TRBD2. Germline lookup yields CDR1 DFQATT and CDR2 SNEGSKA (reference sequence). V gave up 3 bases and J gave up 6 bases; unmatched junction bases: 21. This CDR3 spans 18 amino acids. CDR3 loop: CSASGLAGPTARSGEQYF. For the CDR3, the DNA is TGCAGTGCTAGCGGTCTAGCGGGGCCTACGGCGCGCTCGGGCGAGCAGTACTTC.

This chain joins TRBV29-1 and TRBJ2-1, with a tentative D call TRBD1 (5 bases). The CDR3 loop spans 12 amino acids. CDR1 is SQVTM, CDR2 ANQGSEA, per germline. V dropped 6 bases and J dropped 6 bases, with 12 bases sitting between them. DNA of the CDR3: TGCAGCGTCGCAGGGTTAAGCAATGAGCAGTTCTTC. Translation gives CSVAGLSNEQFF.

Only a few counts were recorded for this clonotype. The chain combines TRBV28 with TRBJ1-2; D is uncertain. Per germline, CDR1 MDHEN and CDR2 SYDVKM. V was pared by 6 bases and J by 2 bases, with 13 bases between. This CDR3 region has 14 residues. The CDR3 sequence is CASSPAGGNYGYTF. In nucleotides, the CDR3 is TGTGCCAGCAGCCCGGCGGGAGGGAACTATGGCTACACCTTC.

The chain has TRBV11-2 and TRBJ2-2, with 7 nucleotides matching TRBD2. After removal of 3 bases from V and 4 bases from J, the junction contained 8 bases not matched to a gene. The V gene's germline CDR1 is SGHAT and CDR2 FQNNGV. This CDR3 is built from 16 residues. The CDR3: CASSFSGGGVTGELFF. Written as DNA, the CDR3 is TGTGCCAGCAGCTTCTCGGGCGGGGGAGTCACCGGGGAGCTGTTTTTT. Based on the CDR3 plus reference TRBV11-2 and TRBJ2-2, the full variable domain is EAGVAQSPRYKIIEKRQSVAFWCNPISGHATLYWYQQILGQGPKLLIQFQNNGVVDDSQLPKDRFSAERLKGVDSTLKIQPAKLEDSAVYLCASSFSGGGVTGELFFGEGSRLTVL.

This clonotype was recorded many times. The chain couples TRBV7-2 to TRBJ1-2; D is unresolved. CDR3 size: 15 residues. Germline V gives CDR1 SGHTA, CDR2 FQGNSA. V was shortened by 0 bases and J by 8 bases, with 16 bases between the two germline ends. CDR3 amino acids: CASSLARDRSRGYTF. The CDR3 nucleotides read TGTGCCAGCAGCTTAGCGCGAGACCGGTCGCGGGGCTACACCTTC.

The CDR3 bases are TGTGCCAGCAGCTTAGTCCTCGCGCCCAGGGGGGAGCAGTACTTC. It codes for CASSLVLAPRGEQYF. The J gene is TRBJ2-7, the V gene TRBV7-9, with 7 bases that match TRBD1. The CDR3 runs 15 residues. Germline CDR1 SEHNR, CDR2 FQNEAQ (reference sequence). Germline trimming cut 1 base from V and 7 bases from J; bases unmatched to any gene: 10.

This sequence joins TRBV3-1 and TRBJ2-2; D is unclear. Trimming took off 6 bases at V and 3 bases at J, with 11 bases between the two ends. This CDR3 has 14 residues. Germline-derived CDR1 and CDR2 are LGHDT and YNNKEL (reference sequence). The chain's CDR3 is CASREQADTGELFF. CDR3 nucleotides: TGTGCCAGCAGGGAACAAGCCGACACCGGGGAGCTGTTTTTT.

This chain connects TRBV5-1 to TRBJ1-1; D gene uncertain. V lost 3 bases, J lost 1 base, and 10 bases lay in between. The CDR3 is made up of 14 amino acids. Germline V lookup: CDR1 SGHRS, CDR2 YFSETQ. The CDR3 DNA sequence: TGCGCCAGCAGCTCGTGGACGGAGAACACTGAAGCTTTCTTT. Translation: CASSSWTENTEAFF.

This clonotype has a handful of counts. The chain couples TRBV7-2 to TRBJ2-1; 13 nucleotides align to TRBD2. The V gene's germline CDR1 is SGHTA and CDR2 FQGNSA. This CDR3 spans 16 amino acids. The V gene end was trimmed by 1 base and the J gene end by 10 bases; junction bases not matched to a gene: 7. Here the CDR3 DNA reads TGTGCCAGCAGCTTAGTAAACCCGGGACTAGCGGGAGAGCAGTTCTTC. Translated, it gives CASSLVNPGLAGEQFF.

The V and J genes are TRBV6-2 or TRBV6-3 and TRBJ2-7, with TRBD2 matching over 8 bases. CDR1 is MNHEY and CDR2 is SVGEGT in the germline V gene. The CDR3 length is 18 residues. The trim removed 0 bases at V and 3 bases at J, leaving 13 bases unmatched. CDR3 amino acids: CASSYSGGAWSGSYEQYF. CDR3 nucleotide sequence: TGTGCCAGCAGTTACTCCGGGGGAGCGTGGAGCGGGAGCTACGAGCAGTACTTC.

This clonotype was counted at least ten times. The CDR3 DNA reads TGCAGTGCTATCGGACTAGCGGGACGCACAGATACGCAGTATTTT. Its protein is CSAIGLAGRTDTQYF. This chain connects TRBV20-1 to TRBJ2-3; 12 bases agree with TRBD2. CDR1 is DFQATT, CDR2 SNEGSKA, per germline (reference sequence). This CDR3 has 15 residues. V lost 4 bases to trimming and J lost 1 base; unmatched junction nucleotides: 3.

The CDR3 spells CASSQPGLAYEQYF. CDR3 DNA: TGTGCCAGCAGCCAACCGGGACTAGCATACGAGCAGTACTTC. This rearrangement joins TRBV5-6 to TRBJ2-7; 9 bases fit TRBD2. The germline V gene encodes CDR1 SGHDT and CDR2 YYEEEE. The J segment lost 4 bases and the V segment lost 4 bases, leaving 6 bases of the junction unmatched. The CDR3 loop spans 14 amino acids. Based on the CDR3 plus reference TRBV5-6 and TRBJ2-7, the full variable domain is DAGVTQSPTHLIKTRGQQVTLRCSPKSGHDTVSWYQQALGQGPQFIFQYYEEEERQRGNFPDRFSGHQFPNYSSELNVNALLLGDSALYLCASSQPGLAYEQYFGPGTRLTVT.

In its sample, this clonotype was seen many times. For the CDR3, the DNA is TGTGCCAGCAGTTCCTCCCGGCTAGCGGGAGGGAATGAGCAGTTCTTC. Residues: CASSSSRLAGGNEQFF. The chain combines TRBV12-3 or TRBV12-4 with TRBJ2-1; 12 nucleotides match TRBD2. The CDR3 contains 16 residues. V lost 4 bases and J lost 7; bases outside the gene matches: 8.

In its sample, this clonotype was seen a few times. The chain combines TRBV2 with TRBJ1-3; 9 bases line up with TRBD1. This CDR3 has 15 residues. CDR1 SNHLY and CDR2 FYNNEI come from the germline V gene. The junction had 8 bases not matched to a gene; V was cut back by 4 bases and J by 7 bases. CDR3 nucleotides: TGTGCCAGCAGTGCAGGCGGACAGGGGAGGAACACCATATATTTT. It encodes CASSAGGQGRNTIYF.

The chain has TRBV5-1 and TRBJ1-1, with D uncertain. The CDR3 length is 15 residues. Trimming stripped 0 bases from V and 0 bases from J, with 9 bases between. Germline V gene sequence: CDR1 SGHRS, CDR2 YFSETQ. DNA for the CDR3: TGCGCCAGCAGCTTGGACCTAGGGATGAACACTGAAGCTTTCTTT. Translation: CASSLDLGMNTEAFF.

The chain recombines TRBV29-1 with TRBJ2-1; D not resolved. Germline lookup yields CDR1 SQVTM and CDR2 ANQGSEA. Between the trimmed V and J ends, which lost 5 bases and 9 bases, there was a span of 14 bases. The CDR3 runs to 12 residues. The CDR3 sequence is CSVSSQMAEQFF. The CDR3 DNA is TGCAGCGTTTCCAGCCAAATGGCTGAGCAGTTCTTC.

This clonotype was seen once. The chain recombines TRBV11-1 with TRBJ2-3; D gene ambiguous. CDR3 length equals 12 residues. V lost 5 bases to trimming and J lost 6 bases, with 9 bases between them. Germline assignment: CDR1 SGHAT and CDR2 FQDESV (reference sequence). The CDR3 DNA reads as TGTGCCAGCAGCCAAGAAGCGGATACGCAGTATTTT. Residues: CASSQEADTQYF.